This T cell receptor (beta chain) was captured in a study of shared clonotypes between healthy human individuals. The V segment lost 4 bases and the J segment 5 bases; nucleotides outside the gene matches: 6. This CDR3 has 15 amino acids. Germline V CDR1 and CDR2: KGHSH, LQKENI. Produced via immunoSEQ multiplex PCR; TCRdb's table is partial and in-frame only. The profile shows around 500,000 clones, 79% of them singletons. V gene TRBV18 combines with J gene TRBJ2-1, with 9 bases that match TRBD2. Material: PBMCs. This receptor was identified in a woman aged 40 to 50 in good health. Some clones in this sample may be carry-over from other donors' samples. CDR3 in DNA: TGTGCCAGCTCACGCGAGACTAGCGGAAACAATGAGCAGTTCTTC. Protein product: CASSRETSGNNEQFF.